One sample yielded the 27 T cell receptor beta chains listed below, sequenced in a study of early T cells in non-severe SARS-CoV-2 infection. A single record per CDR3 protein comes from TCRdb applying MiXCR to the 5' RACE reads. The sample shows about 69,000 distinct CDR3 sequences, approximately 12% of them seen only once. The specimen sequenced was whole blood. Receptors originate from an adult who was a healthcare worker with PCR-confirmed SARS-CoV-2 infection or an uninfected control (not recorded which).

This clonotype was counted many times. The gene calls are TRBV5-1 and TRBJ1-2; unclear D gene. The germline CDR1 and CDR2 sequences are SGHRS and YFSETQ. CDR3 length equals 12 residues. V dropped 0 bases and J dropped 2 bases, with 2 bases sitting between them. CDR3 region: CASSLENYGYTF. The CDR3 DNA follows: TGCGCCAGCAGCTTGGAAAACTATGGCTACACCTTC.

In its sample, this clonotype was seen many times. The gene calls are TRBV11-2 and TRBJ2-1; D possibly corresponds to TRBD1 (6 bases). This CDR3 comprises 14 residues. The V end lost 1 base, the J end lost 7 bases, and 11 bases lay between the germline ends. CDR1 SGHAT and CDR2 FQNNGV come from the germline V gene. CDR3: CASSLVAGENEQFF. CDR3 bases: TGTGCCAGCAGCTTAGTGGCAGGGGAGAATGAGCAGTTCTTC.

The chain couples TRBV3-1 to TRBJ2-7; D gene unclear. V lost 1 base and J 7 bases, leaving 8 bases between the germline ends. CDR1 and CDR2 from the germline V gene are LGHDT and YNNKEL (reference sequence). The CDR3 totals 12 residues. The CDR3 region is CASSQGLGEQYF. Here the CDR3 DNA reads TGTGCCAGCAGCCAAGGGCTAGGGGAGCAGTACTTC.

The table lists this clonotype with many counts. V usage is TRBV6-2 or TRBV6-3 and J usage is TRBJ2-7; tentatively, D is TRBD1 (6 bases). CDR1 is MNHEY, CDR2 SVGEGT, per germline. V dropped 8 bases and J dropped 3 bases, with 11 bases sitting between them. This CDR3 is built from 12 residues. The CDR3 DNA follows: TGTGCCAGCGTCGGACAGCTCTACGAGCAGTACTTC. This encodes CASVGQLYEQYF.

This clonotype was observed at least ten times. V usage is TRBV7-3 and J usage is TRBJ2-5; D is possibly TRBD1 (5 bases). V shed 6 bases and J shed 5 bases, with 13 bases lying between them. The CDR3 is 13 residues long. Germline V gene data show CDR1 as SGHTA and CDR2 as FQGTGA. DNA of the CDR3: TGTGCCAGCAGTATAGGGGTAGGGGAGACCCAGTACTTC. Encoded protein: CASSIGVGETQYF.

This clonotype was counted a few times. The CDR3 DNA reads TGTGCCAGCATTCCGGGGGAGGGCCGAGGAAACACCATATATTTT. Residues: CASIPGEGRGNTIYF. The chain joins TRBV6-6 to TRBJ1-3; possible D gene TRBD1, 5 bases. CDR1 is MNHNY, CDR2 SVGAGI, per germline (reference sequence). V was clipped by 7 bases and J by 4 bases, with 17 bases between them. This CDR3 region has 15 residues.

At least ten counts were recorded for this clonotype. This chain links TRBV11-2 with TRBJ2-7, with 8 bases matching TRBD1. Looked up from germline, CDR1 is SGHAT and CDR2 is FQNNGV. The CDR3 is made up of 14 amino acids. After removal of 2 bases from V and 6 bases from J, the junction contained 6 bases not matched to a gene. The CDR3 loop is CASSLSQGAIEQYF. In DNA, the CDR3 is TGTGCCAGCAGCTTAAGCCAGGGGGCAATCGAGCAGTACTTC.

In this sample, this clonotype turned up many times. The chain carries TRBV5-1 and TRBJ2-5; 12 bases match TRBD1. There are 16 residues in the CDR3. Germline V gene data show CDR1 as SGHRS and CDR2 as YFSETQ. Trimming removed 4 bases from V and 5 bases from J; junction bases left unmatched: 9. Here the CDR3 DNA reads TGCGCCAGCAGCGAAGGGACAGGGGGCGCCCCGGAGACCCAGTACTTC. Amino acids: CASSEGTGGAPETQYF.

The chain couples TRBV7-2 to TRBJ2-5, with D unclear. This CDR3 contains 10 residues. V was pared by 4 bases and J by 4 bases, with 1 base between. Germline loops: CDR1 SGHTA, CDR2 FQGNSA. This chain's CDR3 is CASSSETQYF. The CDR3 DNA follows: TGTGCCAGCAGCTCAGAGACCCAGTACTTC.

This clonotype has ten or more counts. The chain employs TRBV29-1 and TRBJ2-3, with D tentatively TRBD1 or TRBD2 (6 bases each). Germline assignment: CDR1 SQVTM and CDR2 ANQGSEA. The CDR3 sequence is 13 residues long. Trimming stripped 0 bases from V and 6 bases from J, with 10 bases between. The CDR3 here is CSVEESGADTQYF. The CDR3 region has the DNA TGCAGCGTTGAAGAATCGGGGGCTGATACGCAGTATTTT.

This clonotype showed up many times. The rearrangement links TRBV20-1 to TRBJ1-3; unclear D gene. Deletions cut 3 bases from V and 0 bases from J, with 9 bases between. Germline CDR1 DFQATT, CDR2 SNEGSKA (reference sequence). The CDR3 contains 14 residues. The DNA of the CDR3 is TGCAGTGCTAGTCTGGTGGACTCTGGAAACACCATATATTTT. Translation: CSASLVDSGNTIYF.

This clonotype was counted many times. This sequence joins TRBV7-2 and TRBJ2-1, with 14 nucleotides matching TRBD2. V was clipped by 6 bases and J by 9 bases; unmatched bases: 7. The CDR3 totals 15 residues. CDR1 and CDR2 from the germline V gene are SGHTA and FQGNSA. This CDR3 reads CASRAGTSGRGEQFF. The CDR3 DNA reads TGTGCCAGCAGGGCAGGGACTAGCGGGAGAGGTGAGCAGTTCTTC.

The rearrangement links TRBV24-1 to TRBJ2-3; TRBD1 might be the D (6 bases). The ends were cut back, 7 bases at V and 4 bases at J, with 14 bases in the middle. Germline V lookup: CDR1 KGHDR, CDR2 SFDVKD. The CDR3 loop spans 14 amino acids. In nucleotides, the CDR3 is TGTGCCACCAGGCCACAGGGTCGGCCAGATACGCAGTATTTT. Protein sequence: CATRPQGRPDTQYF.

This chain connects TRBV11-2 to TRBJ2-7; the D gene is possibly TRBD2 (6 bases). Trimming shortened V by 7 bases and J by 1 base, and 17 bases separated the two germline ends. CDR1 is SGHAT and CDR2 is FQNNGV in the germline V gene. The CDR3 consists of 15 residues. The CDR3 DNA sequence: TGTGCCAGCACCCCCCTCGGAAGCGGGTCCTACGAGCAGTACTTC. Protein product: CASTPLGSGSYEQYF.

The rearrangement joins TRBV12-3 or TRBV12-4 to TRBJ1-4, with D tentatively TRBD1 (6 bases). The CDR3 has 15 amino acids. Trimming stripped 1 base from V and 3 bases from J, with 9 bases between. In DNA, the CDR3 is TGTGCCAGCAGTTTAGGGGGGGCCTCTAATGAAAAACTGTTTTTT. Translating gives CASSLGGASNEKLFF.

This clonotype turned up a few times. This chain connects TRBV7-8 to TRBJ2-2; D call uncertain. CDR3 size: 13 residues. V shed 5 bases and J shed 4 bases, with 8 bases lying between them. The germline V gene encodes CDR1 SGHVS and CDR2 FQNEAQ. The CDR3 DNA is TGTGCCAGCAGCCCCGTAGGCACCGGGGAGCTGTTTTTT. Protein product: CASSPVGTGELFF.

This clonotype has a single count. V gene TRBV21-1 combines with J gene TRBJ2-4. TRBV21-1 corresponds to a pseudogene. CDR3 length equals 15 residues. As DNA, the CDR3 is TGTGCCAGCAGCAAAGAGGACGGAGTTGGAAACATTCAGTACTTC. As protein: CASSKEDGVGNIQYF.

This sequence joins TRBV5-1 and TRBJ2-2, with 8 bases matching TRBD2. CDR1 and CDR2 (germline): SGHRS, YFSETQ. The trim removed 6 bases at V and 1 base at J, leaving 2 bases unmatched. The CDR3 spans 14 residues. For the CDR3, the DNA is TGCGCCAGCATAGCGGGACGGAACACCGGGGAGCTGTTTTTT. Translated: CASIAGRNTGELFF.

The gene calls are TRBV29-1 and TRBJ2-5, with D unresolved. The CDR3 has 12 residues. The ends were cut back, 7 bases at V and 1 base at J, with 10 bases in the middle. The germline V gene encodes CDR1 SQVTM and CDR2 ANQGSEA. The CDR3 nucleotides read TGCAGCGCACGACCTTTCCAAGAGACCCAGTACTTC. Encoded protein: CSARPFQETQYF.

This clonotype appeared a few times. This chain joins TRBV7-8 and TRBJ2-3; the D call may be TRBD1 or TRBD2 (6 bases each). This CDR3 is 15 amino acids long. Germline assignment: CDR1 SGHVS and CDR2 FQNEAQ. V was clipped by 3 bases and J by 8 bases, with 18 bases between them. CDR3 coding DNA: TGTGCCAGCAGCTTTGGAGAGGGGGGCGTTAGTACGCAGTATTTT. As protein: CASSFGEGGVSTQYF.

The chain recombines TRBV9 with TRBJ2-3, with TRBD2 matching over 7 bases. CDR1 and CDR2 (germline): SGDLS, YYNGEE. CDR3 size: 13 residues. With 3 bases clipped from V and 8 bases from J, the junction kept 6 bases outside the gene matches. The CDR3, as DNA: TGTGCCAGCAGCGCCAGCGGGGTCGCTACGCAGTATTTT. Residues: CASSASGVATQYF. Full variable domain (missing parts from reference TRBV9 and TRBJ2-3): DSGVTQTPKHLITATGQRVTLRCSPRSGDLSVYWYQQSLDQGLQFLIQYYNGEERAKGNILERFSAQQFPDLHSELNLSSLELGDSALYFCASSASGVATQYFGPGTRLTVL.

This clonotype was recorded at least ten times. The chain has TRBV11-1 and TRBJ2-2; possible D gene TRBD2, 7 bases. Trimming removed 5 bases from V and 5 bases from J, with 18 bases in between. Germline CDR1 SGHAT, CDR2 FQDESV (reference sequence). The CDR3 extends over 16 amino acids. CDR3 amino acids: CASSRRFGGRTGELFF. The CDR3 region has the DNA TGTGCCAGCAGCCGTCGTTTCGGGGGGCGGACCGGGGAGCTGTTTTTT.

This clonotype was counted at least ten times. V and J are TRBV5-6 and TRBJ2-5, with D possibly matching TRBD2 (5 bases). Germline CDR1 is SGHDT and CDR2 is YYEEEE. The CDR3 extends over 14 amino acids. V was pared by 0 bases and J by 3 bases, with 9 bases between. The CDR3 spells CASSLVRGEETQYF. The CDR3 nucleotides are TGTGCCAGCAGCTTGGTACGGGGTGAAGAGACCCAGTACTTC.

This clonotype was seen a few times. V is TRBV29-1 and J is TRBJ2-7; the D is unclear. Deletions cut 7 bases from V and 5 bases from J, with 12 bases between. Germline values: CDR1 SQVTM, CDR2 ANQGSEA. The CDR3 runs 11 residues. The CDR3, as DNA: TGCAGCGCCCGGGCTGTCAACGAGCAGTACTTC. Its translation: CSARAVNEQYF.

This clonotype was seen a few times. A read error is possible here, since a much larger clone lies one base away. This chain links TRBV29-1 with TRBJ2-7; 7 bases match TRBD1. The CDR3 is 14 amino acids. The germline gives CDR1 SQVTM, CDR2 ANQGSEA. The CDR3 sequence is CIVGKPGTAYEQYF. CDR3 DNA: TGCATCGTTGGAAAACCCGGGACAGCCTACGAGCAGTACTTC.

The chain carries TRBV29-1 and TRBJ2-5; 10 bases agree with TRBD2. The CDR3 is 13 residues long. In germline, CDR1 is SQVTM, CDR2 ANQGSEA. CDR3 DNA: TGCAACTCAGAGGGTAGCGGGAGGGAGACCCAGTACTTC. This sequence encodes CNSEGSGRETQYF.

This clonotype was counted ten times or more. The chain uses TRBV7-9 and TRBJ2-7; 11 bases agree with TRBD2. Germline CDR1 reads SEHNR; CDR2 reads FQNEAQ (reference sequence). The CDR3 loop spans 15 amino acids. Trimming cost V 5 bases and J 2 bases; bases outside gene matches: 5. The CDR3: CASSPLAGGPYEQYF. The CDR3 nucleotides read TGTGCCAGCAGCCCATTAGCGGGAGGGCCCTACGAGCAGTACTTC. The whole variable domain, remainder taken from reference TRBV7-9 and TRBJ2-7, is DTGVSQNPRHKITKRGQNVTFRCDPISEHNRLYWYRQTLGQGPEFLTYFQNEAQLEKSRLLSDRFSAERPKGSFSTLEIQRTEQGDSAMYLCASSPLAGGPYEQYFGPGTRLTVT.